These T cell receptor beta chains were read from a single sample in a study of CD8 T cells in ankylosing spondylitis. Using its own MiXCR run on the 5' RACE reads, TCRdb lists one record per CDR3 protein. The sample contains under 300,000 distinct CDR3 sequences, roughly a tenth of which appear only once. The sample comprised blood, either unsorted or a sorted T cell fraction (not recorded which). These receptors were collected from a male donor with ankylosing spondylitis or in good health (not recorded which). The conserved cysteine and the conserved F or W are not part of the CDR3 here. The D gene is left open where the match is weak.

>10|TRBV6-6|.|TRBJ2-2
ASSIPNTGLF
>17|TRBV20-1|TRBD1|TRBJ2-6
RGPAQGSGTASGANVLT
>11|TRBV5-1|.|TRBJ1-1
ASSPRTPIGAF
>11|TRBV6-1|.|TRBJ1-5
ASSERGQQPQH
>12|TRBV27|.|TRBJ2-1
ASTRQIRFNEQF
>15|TRBV3-1|.|TRBJ2-6
ASSQDSSGSGANVLT
>12|TRBV5-5|.|TRBJ2-5
ASSLFGGSETQY
>11|TRBV20-1|.|TRBJ2-7
SARDSADYEQY
>15|TRBV3-1|TRBD2|TRBJ2-3
ASSQELAGGPGDTQY
>14|TRBV6-2/TRBV6-3|TRBD1|TRBJ1-6
ASRNNPGQGWSPLH